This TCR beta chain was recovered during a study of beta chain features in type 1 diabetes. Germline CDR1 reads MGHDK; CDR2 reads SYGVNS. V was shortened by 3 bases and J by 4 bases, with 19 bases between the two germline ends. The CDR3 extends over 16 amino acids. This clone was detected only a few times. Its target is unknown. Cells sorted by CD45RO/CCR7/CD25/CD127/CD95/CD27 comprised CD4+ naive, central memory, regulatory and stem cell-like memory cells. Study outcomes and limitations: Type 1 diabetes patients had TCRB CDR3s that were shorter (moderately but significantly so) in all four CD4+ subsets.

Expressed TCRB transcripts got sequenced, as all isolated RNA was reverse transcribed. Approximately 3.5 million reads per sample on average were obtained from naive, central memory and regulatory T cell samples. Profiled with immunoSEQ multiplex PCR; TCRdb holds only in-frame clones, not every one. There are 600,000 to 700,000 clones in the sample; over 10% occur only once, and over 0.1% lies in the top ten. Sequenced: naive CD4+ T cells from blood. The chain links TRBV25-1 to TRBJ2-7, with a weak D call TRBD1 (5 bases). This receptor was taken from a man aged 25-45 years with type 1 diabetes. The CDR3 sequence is CASSDDSIRSLYEQYF. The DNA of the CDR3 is TGTGCCAGCAGTGATGACAGTATTCGAAGCCTTTACGAGCAGTACTTC.